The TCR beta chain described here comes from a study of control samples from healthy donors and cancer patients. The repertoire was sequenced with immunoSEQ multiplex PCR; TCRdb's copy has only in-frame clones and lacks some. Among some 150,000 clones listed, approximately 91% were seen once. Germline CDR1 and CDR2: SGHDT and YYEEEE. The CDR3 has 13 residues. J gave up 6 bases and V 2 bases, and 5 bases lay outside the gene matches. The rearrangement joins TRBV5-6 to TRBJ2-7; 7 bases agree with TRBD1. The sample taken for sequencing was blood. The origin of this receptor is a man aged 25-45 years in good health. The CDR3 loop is CASSFEAGGEQYF. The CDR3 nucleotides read TGTGCCAGCAGCTTTGAGGCAGGGGGCGAGCAGTACTTC.